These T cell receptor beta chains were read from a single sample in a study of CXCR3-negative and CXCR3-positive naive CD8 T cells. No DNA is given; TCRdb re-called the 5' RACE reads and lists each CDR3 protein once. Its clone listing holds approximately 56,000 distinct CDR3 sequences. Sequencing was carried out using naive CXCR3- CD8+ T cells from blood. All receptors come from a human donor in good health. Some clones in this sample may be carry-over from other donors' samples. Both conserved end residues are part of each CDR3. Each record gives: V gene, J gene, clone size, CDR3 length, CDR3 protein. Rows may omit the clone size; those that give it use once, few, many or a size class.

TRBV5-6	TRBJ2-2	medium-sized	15	CASSFGPGNTGELFF
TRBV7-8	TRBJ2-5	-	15	CASSLVFLAVETQYF
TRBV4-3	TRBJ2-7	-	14	CASSQVAQGGEQYF
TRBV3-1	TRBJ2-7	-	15	CASSQDRGEGYEQYF
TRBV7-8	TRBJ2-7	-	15	CASALGRLSSYEQYF
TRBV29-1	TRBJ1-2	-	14	CSVAWIGDAYGYTF
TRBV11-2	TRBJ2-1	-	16	CASSLGWGDSYNEQFF
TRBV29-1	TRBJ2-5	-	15	CSVDPGTEYQETQYF
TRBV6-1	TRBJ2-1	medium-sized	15	CASSEVAGGYNEQFF
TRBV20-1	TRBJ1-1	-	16	CSARDQVYGSTAEAFF
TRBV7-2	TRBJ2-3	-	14	CASSSYTGSDTQYF
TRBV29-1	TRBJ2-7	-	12	CSVEQDSYEQYF
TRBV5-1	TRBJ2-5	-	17	CASSLSRSRDRRETQYF
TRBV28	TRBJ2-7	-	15	CASSRQGTAVYEQYF
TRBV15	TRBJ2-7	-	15	CATSRATGDSYEQYF
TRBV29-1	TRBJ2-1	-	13	CSASGGSYNEQFF
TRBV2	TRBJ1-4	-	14	CASTLGQTNEKLFF
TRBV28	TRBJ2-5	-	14	CASSLLPSQETQYF
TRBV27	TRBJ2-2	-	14	CASSPGTGAGELFF
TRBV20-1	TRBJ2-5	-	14	CSARPYQRQETQYF
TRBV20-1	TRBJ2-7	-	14	CSARETYSLHEQYF
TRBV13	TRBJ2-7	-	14	CASSSGRGSYEQYF
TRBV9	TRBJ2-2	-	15	CASSSGTVDTGELFF
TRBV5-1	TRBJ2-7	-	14	CASSLEVSSYEQYF
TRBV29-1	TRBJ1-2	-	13	CSVGGAPFYGYTF
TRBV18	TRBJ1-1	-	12	CASSRMNTEAFF
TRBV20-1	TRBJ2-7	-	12	CSATTGTHEQYF
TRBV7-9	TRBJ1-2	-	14	CASSLRQDNYGYTF
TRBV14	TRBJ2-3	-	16	CASSQDRHRVTDTQYF
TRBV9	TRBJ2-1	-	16	CASSTQPPSGRNEQFF
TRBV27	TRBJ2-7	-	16	CASSHPGQGKTYEQYF
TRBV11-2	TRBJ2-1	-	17	CASSLQSDPPPYNEQFF